This T cell receptor beta chain derives from a study of shared clonotypes between healthy human individuals. Whole-study results and caveats: The represented genetic and exposure-history diversity was limited by the small number of donors. What rarefaction showed was incomplete sorted-subset sequencing despite large depth. Clonotype sharing among donors, it was expected, would be affected by sequencing depth.

The protocol was immunoSEQ multiplex PCR, while the TCRdb copy is restricted to in-frame clones and leaves out a portion. The sample gives about 2.4 million clones, roughly 93% of which show up once; roughly 0.36% is in the top ten. On this clone itself: Antigen specificity is unknown. Other DNA sequences of this sample code for an identical CDR3.

The sequence derives from a man aged 18 to 29 in good health. Some clones in this sample may be carry-over from other donors' samples. Material for sequencing was naive CD4+ T cells from PBMCs. The subset here: CD45RA+ positively selected.

The CDR3 DNA reads TGTGCCAGTAGTATAACGGGAACAGATACGCAGTATTTT. This codes for CASSITGTDTQYF. The chain joins TRBV19 to TRBJ2-3, with TRBD2 as a possible D gene (5 bases). Trimming took off 2 bases at V and 3 bases at J, with 6 bases between the two ends. The CDR3 totals 13 residues. The germline V gene encodes CDR1 LNHDA and CDR2 SQIVND (reference sequence).